The source of this TCR beta chain is a study of blood T cell repertoires in COVID-19. In the study overall: Researchers got acute and convalescent COVID-19 samples from the United States, Italy and Spain. PBMCs, B-cell-depleted T cells, or T cells provided the cDNA or gDNA that made up the material.

Per the study methods: Estimation of nucleated cell counts was performed using reference gene primer amplification. Libraries were prepared by immunoSEQ multiplex PCR; TCRdb keeps only in-frame clonotypes and omits some of them. The V and J calls and the clone size are those of that table, but D and trimming were determined from the DNA. Altogether roughly 76,000 clones are present, around 87% being singletons, with the ten largest covering about a tenth. CDR1 LGHNA and CDR2 YSLEER come from the germline V gene. This CDR3 spans 12 amino acids. Trimming left V 6 bases short and J 8 bases short, with 13 bases between.

This TCR was sampled from a woman aged 18-29 years with acute or convalescent COVID-19. The chain links TRBV4-3 to TRBJ1-2; possibly TRBD1 for D (6 bases). The sequenced sample was peripheral blood. CDR3 DNA: TGCGCCAGCAGGTCAGGGGAGGGCGGCTACACCTTC. Translated, it gives CASRSGEGGYTF.